One and the same sample provided the 21 T cell receptor beta chains below, sequenced in a study of immune evolution from preneoplasia to lung adenocarcinoma. Only in-frame clones appear in the TCRdb table, and some are missing; sequencing was by immunoSEQ multiplex PCR. The sample records 2,000 to 2,500 clones, around 83% being singletons. Source material: FFPE lung adenocarcinoma in situ tissue. The receptor set was obtained from a person aged 60 to 85 with lung adenocarcinoma.

CDR3 loop: CASSEGDSNEQYF. The CDR3 region has the DNA TGTGCCAGCAGTGAAGGGGACAGCAACGAGCAGTACTTC. The rearrangement uses TRBV6-1 and TRBJ2-7, with 7 bases aligning to TRBD1. Germline CDR1 is MNHNS and CDR2 is SASEGT. This CDR3 region has 13 residues. V was clipped by 1 base and J by 5 bases; unmatched bases: 2.

The rearrangement links TRBV9 to TRBJ2-1, with a possible D match to TRBD1 (6 bases). This CDR3 contains 15 residues. The V end lost 0 bases, the J end lost 2 bases, and 9 bases lay between the germline ends. CDR1 is SGDLS and CDR2 is YYNGEE in the germline V gene. The CDR3 here is CASSVEGGTYNEQFF. The CDR3 region has the DNA TGTGCCAGCAGCGTAGAAGGGGGAACCTACAATGAGCAGTTCTTC. The full variable domain, completed using reference TRBV9 and TRBJ2-1, is DSGVTQTPKHLITATGQRVTLRCSPRSGDLSVYWYQQSLDQGLQFLIQYYNGEERAKGNILERFSAQQFPDLHSELNLSSLELGDSALYFCASSVEGGTYNEQFFGPGTRLTVL.

This chain joins TRBV28 and TRBJ1-5; unclear D gene. The germline gives CDR1 MDHEN, CDR2 SYDVKM. V gave up 3 bases and J gave up 6 bases, with 24 bases separating them. The CDR3 is 18 amino acids. The chain's CDR3 is CASSFISSGGGLSQPQHF. The CDR3 nucleotides are TGTGCCAGCAGTTTCATATCCTCTGGAGGAGGTCTAAGTCAGCCCCAGCATTTT.

The V call is TRBV9, the J call TRBJ2-5; 14 positions match TRBD2. CDR1 is SGDLS, CDR2 YYNGEE, per germline. Trimming took 3 bases from V and 4 from J; bases not matched to a gene: 2. This CDR3 is 15 amino acids long. This CDR3 is CASSAGTSGGETQYF. DNA for the CDR3: TGTGCCAGCAGCGCGGGGACTAGCGGGGGAGAGACCCAGTACTTC.

This clone was counted once. The chain couples TRBV19 to TRBJ2-1; D is ambiguous. The V end lost 9 bases, the J end lost 4 bases, and 10 bases lay between the germline ends. Looked up from germline, CDR1 is LNHDA and CDR2 is SQIVND (reference sequence). CDR3 size: 12 residues. CDR3 in DNA: TGTGCCAGCCGCGAAAGTTACAATGAGCAGTTCTTC. Translated: CASRESYNEQFF. Drawing the rest from reference TRBV19 and TRBJ2-1, the complete variable domain is DGGITQSPKYLFRKEGQNVTLSCEQNLNHDAMYWYRQDPGQGLRLIYYSQIVNDFQKGDIAEGYSVSREKKESFPLTVTSAQKNPTAFYLCASRESYNEQFFGPGTRLTVL.

The chain joins TRBV28 to TRBJ2-3; D is uncertain. Trimming left V 6 bases short and J 2 bases short, with 15 bases between. The CDR3 runs 15 residues. The germline V gene has CDR1 MDHEN and CDR2 SYDVKM. CDR3 bases: TGTGCCAGCAGCGGCCGGAGACTCTACACAGATACGCAGTATTTT. It encodes CASSGRRLYTDTQYF.

The CDR3 reads CASSLAGDPAYEQYF. The DNA for the CDR3 is TGCGCCAGCAGCTTGGCCGGGGACCCCGCCTACGAGCAGTACTTC. The rearrangement links TRBV5-1 to TRBJ2-7; TRBD1 or TRBD2 may be the D gene (5 bases each). CDR3 size: 15 residues. V was pared by 0 bases and J by 2 bases, with 12 bases between. Looked up from germline, CDR1 is SGHRS and CDR2 is YFSETQ.

This sequence joins TRBV2 and TRBJ1-2; no firm D call. The CDR3 is made up of 13 amino acids. V was trimmed by 3 bases and J by 2 bases, leaving 7 bases between them. From germline, CDR1 is SNHLY and CDR2 FYNNEI. The CDR3: CASSDRANYGYTF. CDR3 nucleotides: TGTGCCAGCAGTGATAGGGCGAACTATGGCTACACCTTC.

The chain uses TRBV5-6 and TRBJ1-4; 7 bases map to TRBD1. The CDR3 extends over 16 amino acids. Trimming cost V 3 bases and J 0 bases; bases outside gene matches: 5. Per germline, CDR1 SGHDT and CDR2 YYEEEE. The CDR3 region has the DNA TGTGCCAGCAGCTGGAGGGGGCGATCAACTAATGAAAAACTGTTTTTT. Protein product: CASSWRGRSTNEKLFF.

V and J are TRBV29-1 and TRBJ2-5, with a tentative D call TRBD2 (7 bases). Germline CDR1 and CDR2: SQVTM and ANQGSEA. This CDR3 region has 12 residues. V was clipped by 6 bases and J by 5 bases, with 13 bases between them. The CDR3 is CSVPKGGETQYF. CDR3 sequence (DNA): TGCAGCGTCCCCAAGGGGGGGGAGACCCAGTACTTC.

The CDR3: CASSPRQGANYGYTF. The CDR3 coding sequence is TGTGCCAGTAGCCCCCGACAGGGCGCGAACTATGGCTACACCTTC. V and J are TRBV19 and TRBJ1-2; 7 bases line up with TRBD1. The V gene end was trimmed by 6 bases and the J gene end by 2 bases; junction bases not matched to a gene: 9. The length of the CDR3 is 15 residues. From germline, CDR1 is LNHDA and CDR2 SQIVND (reference sequence).

The chain has TRBV28 and TRBJ2-5, with D possibly matching TRBD2 (6 bases). Trimming cost V 5 bases and J 4 bases, with 20 bases left between them. From germline, CDR1 is MDHEN and CDR2 SYDVKM. CDR3 length equals 16 residues. CDR3 nucleotide sequence: TGTGCCAGCAGTACAACCCGGAGGGGAGGTGGAGAGACCCAGTACTTC. Translation: CASSTTRRGGGETQYF. The variable domain in full, with the rest retrieved from reference TRBV28 and TRBJ2-5, is DVKVTQSSRYLVKRTGEKVFLECVQDMDHENMFWYRQDPGLGLRLIYFSYDVKMKEKGDIPEGYSVSREKKERFSLILESASTNQTSMYLCASSTTRRGGGETQYFGPGTRLLVL.

The chain joins TRBV28 to TRBJ2-1; either TRBD1 or TRBD2 may supply D (5 bases each). V lost 2 bases, J lost 0 bases, and 17 bases lay in between. The CDR3 spans 18 residues. In germline, CDR1 is MDHEN, CDR2 SYDVKM. In DNA form, the CDR3 reads TGTGCCAGCAGTTTACCTTTCGGGACCGGGCCCTCCTACAATGAGCAGTTCTTC. It encodes CASSLPFGTGPSYNEQFF.

The chain joins TRBV29-1 to TRBJ2-1, with no clear D. Germline V gene lookup returns CDR1 SQVTM and CDR2 ANQGSEA. The ends were cut back, 4 bases at V and 7 bases at J, with 17 bases in the middle. The CDR3 spans 14 residues. CDR3 DNA sequence: TGCAGCGTTGTAGAGGAGCTGAAGGCGAATGAGCAGTTCTTC. Translation gives CSVVEELKANEQFF.

V and J are TRBV29-1 and TRBJ2-7, with D possibly called TRBD1 or TRBD2 (5 bases each). V was pared by 4 bases and J by 7 bases, with 14 bases between. Germline assignment: CDR1 SQVTM and CDR2 ANQGSEA. The CDR3 has 12 amino acids. The CDR3 protein is CSVGHAGTEQYF. CDR3 sequence (DNA): TGCAGCGTTGGTCATGCCGGGACGGAGCAGTACTTC.

The chain couples TRBV9 to TRBJ2-1; D uncertain. Trimming stripped 3 bases from V and 9 bases from J, with 10 bases between. Germline CDR1 is SGDLS and CDR2 is YYNGEE. The CDR3 contains 12 residues. CDR3 protein: CASSALLGEQFF. The CDR3 region has the DNA TGTGCCAGCAGCGCCCTCTTGGGTGAGCAGTTCTTC.

The sample holds a few counts of this clone. The chain couples TRBV29-1 to TRBJ2-1; 10 nucleotides match TRBD2. The germline V gene encodes CDR1 SQVTM and CDR2 ANQGSEA. CDR3 length: 14 residues. Trimming cost V 5 bases and J 8 bases; bases outside gene matches: 9. CDR3 amino acids: CSVTSSGSMYEQFF. The CDR3 DNA sequence: TGCAGCGTTACATCTAGCGGGAGTATGTATGAGCAGTTCTTC.

The chain recombines TRBV5-6 with TRBJ2-7, with unresolved D. The germline V gene has CDR1 SGHDT and CDR2 YYEEEE. The V end lost 1 base, the J end lost 0 bases, and 11 bases lay between the germline ends. This CDR3 region has 15 residues. The CDR3 region has the DNA TGTGCCAGCAGCTTGACGGCCGGAAGCTCCTACGAGCAGTACTTC. Amino acids: CASSLTAGSSYEQYF.

The chain joins TRBV15 to TRBJ2-5; tentatively, D is TRBD1 (5 bases). Germline loops: CDR1 LNHNV, CDR2 YYDKDF (reference sequence). V lost 0 bases, J lost 4 bases, and 6 bases lay in between. The CDR3 has 13 residues. For the CDR3, the DNA is TGTGCCACCAGCAGAGACAGGGTAGAGACCCAGTACTTC. Translated, it gives CATSRDRVETQYF.

The chain uses TRBV4-3 and TRBJ1-2; TRBD1 matches 9 bases. Germline V gene lookup returns CDR1 LGHNA and CDR2 YSLEER. The CDR3 spans 17 residues. J was trimmed by 0 bases and V by 0 bases; bases with no gene match: 5. CDR3 sequence: CASSQDPGQGSNYGYTF. CDR3 DNA: TGCGCCAGCAGCCAAGATCCCGGACAGGGGTCTAACTATGGCTACACCTTC.

For this clone: A junction end diverges from the germline sequence, so it may reflect a read error. This specimen includes other DNA sequences encoding the same CDR3. The J gene is TRBJ2-1, the V gene TRBV28, with D possibly being TRBD1 (5 bases). CDR1 and CDR2 (germline): MDHEN, SYDVKM. This CDR3 is 15 amino acids long. CDR3 sequence: CASSLSGRTYNEQFF. The DNA for the CDR3 is TGTGCCAGCAGTTTATCAGGGCGGACCTACAACGAGCAGTTCTTC.